Listed below are T cell receptor beta chains from one sample, sequenced in a study. One entry per CDR3 protein results from TCRdb running MiXCR on the 5' RACE reads. Found here are roughly 50,000 distinct CDR3 sequences, approximately 24% of them singletons; the top ten hold more than 3%. The sample was tumor-infiltrating naive CD4+ T cells sorted from the breast tumor. The receptors originated from a female donor with breast cancer. Each CDR3 is given with its conserved first and last residue. The D gene is left open where the match is weak. Only part of the rows carry a size: once, few, many, or a class if the clone is expanded.

abundance | j_gene | v_gene | d_gene | CDR3nt | CDR3aa
few | TRBJ2-5 | TRBV7-2 | TRBD2 | TGTGCCAGCATCTCGGGACTAGCGGGGGGGCTGGAGACCCAGTACTTC | CASISGLAGGLETQYF
. | TRBJ1-1 | TRBV18 | . | TGTGCCAGCTCACCGGGACAGAACACTGAAGCTTTCTTT | CASSPGQNTEAFF
once | TRBJ2-1 | TRBV1 | . | TGCACCAGCAGCCAACTACTACCCCCCCTAGCGGGTCCATACAATGAGCAATTCTTC | CTSSQLLPPLAGPYNEQFF
few | TRBJ1-2 | TRBV5-1 | . | TGCGCCAGCAGCTTGAGGGAATCTAACTATGGCTACACCTTC | CASSLRESNYGYTF
many | TRBJ1-5 | TRBV6-2/TRBV6-3 | . | TGTGCCAGCAGTTACTCGGGAGTGTGGGGCCAGCCCCAGCATTTT | CASSYSGVWGQPQHF
. | TRBJ2-4 | TRBV7-2 | . | TGTGCCAGCAGCTTAGGATATGGGAACATTCAGTACTTC | CASSLGYGNIQYF
few | TRBJ2-4 | TRBV7-8 | . | TGTGCCAGCAGCTTAGCCCGAGCCAAAAACATTCAGTACTTC | CASSLARAKNIQYF
few | TRBJ1-3 | TRBV15 | . | TGTGCCACCAGCAGAGATCTAAACACCATATATTTT | CATSRDLNTIYF
. | TRBJ1-2 | TRBV28 | . | TGTGCCGGATGGGAGGGGAACTATGGCTACACCTTC | CAGWEGNYGYTF
few | TRBJ1-2 | TRBV2 | . | TGTGCCAGCAGTGAGCTGGGTACGGACGGCTACACCTTC | CASSELGTDGYTF
. | TRBJ1-5 | TRBV6-1 | . | TGTGCCAGCAGTGAAGCGGGAGGGTATAGCAATCAGCCCCAGCATTTT | CASSEAGGYSNQPQHF
few | TRBJ1-2 | TRBV7-2 | . | TGTGCCAGCAGCCGCCGGGACAATCTCTATGGCTACACCTTC | CASSRRDNLYGYTF
. | TRBJ2-7 | TRBV7-1 | . | TGTGCCAGCAGCTGGGGGGGCGGCGAGTACGAGCAGTACTTC | CASSWGGGEYEQYF
. | TRBJ1-5 | TRBV6-2/TRBV6-3 | TRBD1 | TGTGCCAGCAGTACCGGAACCGGGACAGGGGGATTGCAGCCCCAGCATTTT | CASSTGTGTGGLQPQHF
. | TRBJ2-3 | TRBV7-2 | . | TGTGCCAGCAGCTTAGTCCACAGGGCCGGTGGCACAGATACGCAGTATTTT | CASSLVHRAGGTDTQYF
. | TRBJ2-3 | TRBV18 | . | TGTGCCAGCTCCATCTTGACAGGACCCACAGATACGCAGTATTTT | CASSILTGPTDTQYF
few | TRBJ1-1 | TRBV5-1 | . | TGCGCCAGCAGCTTTTACGGCGACACTGAAGCTTTCTTT | CASSFYGDTEAFF
. | TRBJ2-7 | TRBV4-1 | . | TGCGCCAGCAGCCAAGATTGGACAGCAAGCTCCTACGAGCAGTACTTC | CASSQDWTASSYEQYF
. | TRBJ2-5 | TRBV12-3/TRBV12-4 | TRBD1 | TGTGCCAGCGGGACCGGGACAGGGAAGACCCAGTACTTC | CASGTGTGKTQYF
few | TRBJ1-3 | TRBV10-3 | TRBD1 | TGTGCCATCAGGGAAGGGGGCTACTCTGGAAACACCATATATTTT | CAIREGGYSGNTIYF
. | TRBJ2-2 | TRBV5-5 | . | TGTGCCAGCAGCTTGTCTCGGGGCACCGGGGAGCTGTTTTTT | CASSLSRGTGELFF
medium-sized | TRBJ1-1 | TRBV7-9 | TRBD1 | TGTGCCAGCAGCTTAGCAACAGGGGGGCGAGGGAACACTGAAGCTTTCTTT | CASSLATGGRGNTEAFF
many | TRBJ2-5 | TRBV29-1 | . | TGCAGCGTTGGAGGGCACCAAGAGACCCAGTACTTC | CSVGGHQETQYF
. | TRBJ1-3 | TRBV28 | . | TGTGCCAGCGGGCTTAATGGAAACACCATATATTTT | CASGLNGNTIYF
. | TRBJ2-7 | TRBV5-4 | TRBD2 | TGTGCCAGCAGCGGGGGACTAGCGGGCTCCTACGAGCAGTACTTC | CASSGGLAGSYEQYF
. | TRBJ1-1 | TRBV7-8 | . | TGTGCCAGCAGCTTAAGGCCCTTAGGGCAGGGCGGGGGGAAGAACACTGAAGCTTTCTTT | CASSLRPLGQGGGKNTEAFF
many | TRBJ1-1 | TRBV12-3/TRBV12-4 | . | TGTGCCAGCAACCACAGGAGAATGAACACTGAAGCTTTCTTT | CASNHRRMNTEAFF